Shown below are 12 T cell receptor beta chains from a single sample sequenced in a study of blood T cell repertoires in COVID-19. Using immunoSEQ multiplex PCR, the repertoire was profiled, and TCRdb retains in-frame clones only, with some absent. The sample yields some 350,000 clones, more than 80% seen once. The sequenced material came from PBMCs or T cells enriched from blood (not recorded which). Every receptor here comes from a man between 18 and 35 years old who had recovered from COVID-19.

V is TRBV5-1 and J is TRBJ2-2; D not resolved. This CDR3 comprises 14 residues. Germline V gives CDR1 SGHRS, CDR2 YFSETQ. Trimming shortened V by 4 bases and J by 7 bases, and 14 bases separated the two germline ends. The CDR3 sequence: CASSADRVGGELFF. Written as DNA, the CDR3 is TGCGCCAGCAGCGCGGATCGGGTCGGCGGGGAGCTGTTTTTT.

Regarding this clone: Other DNA sequences in this specimen translate into the identical CDR3. The gene calls are TRBV9 and TRBJ2-3; D is perhaps TRBD2 (6 bases). V lost 0 bases to trimming and J lost 3 bases, with 8 bases between them. Germline V gene sequence: CDR1 SGDLS, CDR2 YYNGEE. The CDR3 runs 14 residues. This CDR3 is CASSVAGETDTQYF. CDR3 sequence (DNA): TGTGCCAGCAGCGTAGCGGGGGAAACAGATACGCAGTATTTT.

This clone was recorded only once. V is TRBV19 and J is TRBJ1-3; 10 nucleotides match TRBD1. Germline V gives CDR1 LNHDA, CDR2 SQIVND (reference sequence). The V gene end was trimmed by 6 bases and the J gene end by 2 bases; junction bases not matched to a gene: 1. The CDR3 loop spans 14 amino acids. This chain's CDR3 is CASRGQGTGNTIYF. CDR3 coding DNA: TGTGCCAGTAGGGGACAGGGGACTGGAAACACCATATATTTT.

The chain joins TRBV6-5 to TRBJ1-2; TRBD1 matches at 10 bases. V shed 2 bases and J 5 bases; nucleotides not matched to a gene: 5. The CDR3 runs 15 residues. The germline CDR1 and CDR2 sequences are MNHEY and SVGAGI. CDR3 loop: CASSYDRDRGYGYTF. The CDR3 bases are TGTGCCAGCAGTTACGACCGGGACAGGGGTTATGGCTACACCTTC.

The chain recombines TRBV2 with TRBJ1-1, with D unclear. The CDR3 contains 13 residues. The germline V gene encodes CDR1 SNHLY and CDR2 FYNNEI. The V gene lost 3 bases and the J gene lost 0 bases, with 5 bases spanning the gap. CDR3 in amino acids: CASSDLMNTEAFF. In DNA form, the CDR3 reads TGTGCCAGCAGTGACCTTATGAACACTGAAGCTTTCTTT.

This chain uses TRBV12-3 or TRBV12-4 with TRBJ2-2; unclear D gene. V lost 7 bases, J lost 4 bases, and 4 bases lay in between. The CDR3 length is 11 residues. The CDR3 bases are TGTGCCAGCACTCGCACCGGGGAGCTGTTTTTT. This gives the protein CASTRTGELFF.

This chain joins TRBV5-6 and TRBJ2-5; the D gene is possibly TRBD1 (5 bases). V was trimmed by 2 bases and J by 5 bases, leaving 10 bases between them. Germline values: CDR1 SGHDT, CDR2 YYEEEE. The CDR3 covers 13 residues. CDR3 in DNA: TGTGCCAGCAGCTTAAAGGGGCCGGAGACCCAGTACTTC. As protein: CASSLKGPETQYF. Full variable domain (rest looked up from reference TRBV5-6 and TRBJ2-5): DAGVTQSPTHLIKTRGQQVTLRCSPKSGHDTVSWYQQALGQGPQFIFQYYEEEERQRGNFPDRFSGHQFPNYSSELNVNALLLGDSALYLCASSLKGPETQYFGPGTRLLVL.

J is TRBJ1-5 and V is TRBV28; D is unclear. Germline V gene lookup returns CDR1 MDHEN and CDR2 SYDVKM. This CDR3 region has 15 residues. The V gene lost 5 bases and the J gene lost 5 bases, with 16 bases spanning the gap. CDR3 sequence reads: CASSPPDNPYQPQHF. The CDR3 DNA follows: TGTGCCAGCAGTCCCCCCGACAATCCTTATCAGCCCCAGCATTTT. The whole variable domain, remainder taken from reference TRBV28 and TRBJ1-5, is DVKVTQSSRYLVKRTGEKVFLECVQDMDHENMFWYRQDPGLGLRLIYFSYDVKMKEKGDIPEGYSVSREKKERFSLILESASTNQTSMYLCASSPPDNPYQPQHFGDGTRLSIL.

This clone has just one count. The chain is built from TRBV29-1 and TRBJ1-1; 7 nucleotides line up with TRBD1. Per the germline V gene, CDR1 is SQVTM and CDR2 is ANQGSEA. V shed 6 bases and J 2 bases; nucleotides not matched to a gene: 12. The CDR3 totals 15 residues. The chain's CDR3 is CSVAPPTGSNTEAFF. The CDR3 region has the DNA TGCAGCGTCGCTCCCCCGACAGGGTCTAACACTGAAGCTTTCTTT.

This clone was seen more than once but under ten times. This sequence joins TRBV4-1 and TRBJ1-2; 9 bases are shared with TRBD1. The germline V gene encodes CDR1 MGHRA and CDR2 YSYEKL. After removal of 4 bases from V and 1 base from J, the junction contained 4 bases not matched to a gene. The CDR3 is made up of 15 amino acids. The CDR3 DNA reads TGCGCCAGCAGCCGGGACAGGGATTATAACTATGGCTACACCTTC. It encodes CASSRDRDYNYGYTF.

The chain carries TRBV12-3 or TRBV12-4 and TRBJ1-5, with a possible D match to TRBD1 (6 bases). The CDR3 extends over 13 amino acids. Trimming cost V 7 bases and J 7 bases, with 14 bases left between them. DNA for the CDR3: TGTGCCAGCATAGGGGACATCGGACAGCCCCAGCATTTT. Amino acids: CASIGDIGQPQHF.

The genes are TRBV5-3 and TRBJ1-1; tentatively, D is TRBD1 (5 bases). TRBV5-3 is noted as an ORF with a role that remains uncertain. Trimming stripped 1 base from V and 7 bases from J, with 11 bases between. The CDR3 contains 13 residues. This CDR3 reads CARSLLQGDEAFF. DNA of the CDR3: TGTGCCAGAAGCTTGCTCCAGGGCGATGAAGCTTTCTTT.